This T cell receptor beta chain stems from a study of CD8+ T cells in alopecia areata. Findings and limits, study-wide: Higher clonality than in normal scalp was seen in lesional scalp, especially alopecia totalis/universalis. Unlike in mice, where it was clearer, TCR sharing across patients was less clear, possibly HLA-related.

Regarding treatment: oral pan-JAK inhibitor, 5-10 mg twice daily. Trimming stripped 3 bases from V and 5 bases from J, with 12 bases between. The CDR3 sequence is 14 residues long. Germline V gene lookup returns CDR1 SGHRS and CDR2 YFSETQ. As the sequencing template, cDNA was produced by extracting RNA and reverse transcribing it. Only in-frame clones appear in the TCRdb table, and some are missing; sequencing was by immunoSEQ multiplex PCR. The table shows roughly 120,000 clones, with roughly 63% occurring only once. A remark on this clone: Its specificity is not known.

This specimen was CD8+ T cells sorted from blood, taken at week 4, from a patient treated with tofacitinib. This clonotype was sampled from a human donor with alopecia areata. The chain is built from TRBV5-1 and TRBJ2-1; no clear D. In DNA form, the CDR3 reads TGCGCCAGCAGCTCCTCCCGGCCTGACAATGAGCAGTTCTTC. Its protein product is CASSSSRPDNEQFF.